The clone carrying this T cell receptor beta chain turned up a few times. Combining a sample-barcoded 5' primer with a J-beta primer mix, a second PCR ran for about 6 to 12 cycles. One entry per CDR3 protein, called by TCRdb with MiXCR from the 5' RACE reads. Among roughly 1.4 million distinct CDR3 sequences, approximately 63% were seen once, and the ten largest hold over 6.5%. This record belongs to a study of blood T cells in healthy people across ages. Extraction yielded at least 6 micrograms of total RNA per sample. This TCR was sampled from a man younger than 30 in good health. Sample: blood.

CDR3 loop: CASSYTMTAGGDEKLFF. CDR3 nucleotide sequence: TGTGCCAGCAGTTACACTATGACGGCCGGAGGGGATGAAAAACTGTTTTTT. The rearrangement joins TRBV6-2 or TRBV6-3 to TRBJ1-4, with D maybe TRBD1 (5 bases). Germline CDR1 reads MNHEY; CDR2 reads SVGEGT. The ends were cut back, 2 bases at V and 6 bases at J, with 19 bases in the middle. The CDR3 consists of 17 residues.